Listed below are T cell receptor beta chains from one sample, sequenced in a study of regulatory T cells in long-lasting Graves disease. MiXCR, applied by TCRdb to the multiplex PCR reads, yields one record per CDR3 protein. The sample holds about 460,000 distinct CDR3 sequences; about 14% are singletons and the top ten take roughly 18%. In addition, the sample was reused for a study of T cells in Graves' hyperthyroidism and ophthalmopathy.

Sequenced material: peripheral blood mononuclear cells (PBMCs), taken at new diagnosis, from a patient treated with antithyroid drugs. All receptors come from a woman between 45 and 60 years old with Graves disease. Each CDR3 is given with its conserved first and last residue. Rows may omit the clone size; those that give it use once, few, many or a size class.

TRBV12-3/TRBV12-4	NA	TRBJ2-7	CASSSGTSGSLTYEQYF
TRBV2	few	TRBJ2-6	CASSEGGPGANVLTF
TRBV5-1	NA	TRBJ1-1	CASSQDSGEAFF
TRBV28	many	TRBJ2-7	CASSQGQRTLPEQYF
TRBV2	many	TRBJ2-3	CASREVTDTQYF
TRBV27	NA	TRBJ2-1	CASSLSGTSGRLYNEQFF
TRBV27	NA	TRBJ2-1	CASSPQISLGNEQFF
TRBV12-3/TRBV12-4	many	TRBJ2-5	CASSLVFWETLGQETQYF
TRBV9	NA	TRBJ2-1	CASSAPGTSGYNEQFF
TRBV19	NA	TRBJ1-6	CASSLPGEGRSPLHF
TRBV7-9	many	TRBJ2-3	CASSFPAGSTDTQYF
TRBV12-3/TRBV12-4	many	TRBJ2-4	CASSFAGARGNIQYF
TRBV3-1	many	TRBJ1-1	CASSPGTGGTEAFF
TRBV30	few	TRBJ2-1	CAWSESGGSVQFF
TRBV11-2	many	TRBJ2-7	CASSSKGVSGEQYF
TRBV18	few	TRBJ1-1	CASSPSGAKLWGDTEAFF
TRBV12-3/TRBV12-4	NA	TRBJ2-7	CASSFFGGGNYEQYF
TRBV28	many	TRBJ2-7	CASSLQGTAREQYF
TRBV28	many	TRBJ2-7	CASSLAYDEQYF
TRBV6-1	few	TRBJ2-5	CASSRTSNSGRRRRETQYF
TRBV24-1	few	TRBJ2-3	CATSDLSGSGADTQYF
TRBV19	few	TRBJ2-3	CASSMTGGADTQYF
TRBV4-2	NA	TRBJ1-3	CASSQEGARSGNTIYF
TRBV2	NA	TRBJ2-4	CARSLESENIQYF
TRBV18	many	TRBJ2-7	CASSPGREPYEQYF
TRBV12-3/TRBV12-4	many	TRBJ2-3	CASSSASGRAPRSTDTQYF
TRBV18	many	TRBJ1-1	CASSLGDGNTEAFF
TRBV10-3	many	TRBJ2-1	CAISGRERRNEQFF
TRBV7-2	NA	TRBJ2-1	CASSWASGHYNEQFF
TRBV6-1	few	TRBJ2-7	CASSRDYLAYEQYF
TRBV28	few	TRBJ2-7	CASSLDRFGQYF
TRBV30	NA	TRBJ2-6	CAWKRTGGVTGANVLTF
TRBV3-1	once	TRBJ2-1	CASSQAPAASGPNEQFF
TRBV6-1	NA	TRBJ1-3	CASQNGDSGNTIYF
TRBV7-9	NA	TRBJ1-1	CASSPGVGGFVTEAFF
TRBV2	few	TRBJ2-1	CASSRQLSSYNGQFF
TRBV7-3	NA	TRBJ2-2	CASRRSGRTGELFF
TRBV7-9	many	TRBJ2-1	CASSLPFRVRISNEQFF